The 28 T cell receptor beta chains below were found in one sample sequenced in a study of molecular identifiers for immune sequencing clone quantification. TCRdb re-derived calls from the PCR reads in MiXCR, one entry per CDR3 protein. The sample contains about 500,000 distinct CDR3 sequences, about 22% of which appear only once. Sequencing was carried out using naive CD8+ T cells from blood, with Jurkat cell RNA spiked in. Regarding subset: FACS-sorted CD8+CD4-CCR7+CD45RA+ naive T cells. These receptors all stem from a human donor in good health. Some libraries in this study had Jurkat cell RNA spiked in.

The rearrangement uses TRBV12-3 or TRBV12-4 and TRBJ2-7; D ambiguous. The V end lost 2 bases, the J end lost 3 bases, and 8 bases lay between the germline ends. The CDR3 is made up of 13 amino acids. DNA of the CDR3: TGTGCCAGCAGTTTAATAGCAGGCTACGAGCAGTACTTC. Translated: CASSLIAGYEQYF.

A note on this clonotype: The germline gene is not matched at one end of the junction; a read error may be the cause. The chain has TRBV3-1 and TRBJ2-7; D is perhaps TRBD1 or TRBD2 (5 bases each). The CDR3 sequence is 15 residues long. The germline CDR1 and CDR2 sequences are LGHDT and YNNKEL (reference sequence). The chain's CDR3 is CASSHFRDRSYERYF. CDR3 bases: TGTGCCAGCAGCCACTTCCGGGACCGATCCTACGAGCGGTACTTC.

This clonotype was detected a few times. The genes are TRBV30 and TRBJ2-3, with unresolved D. The CDR3 spans 15 residues. Per the germline V gene, CDR1 is GTSNPN and CDR2 is SVGIG (reference sequence). V shed 0 bases and J shed 1 base, with 11 bases lying between them. The CDR3 coding sequence is TGTGCCTGGAGTGTATTACCCAGCGGCACAGATACGCAGTATTTT. This gives the protein CAWSVLPSGTDTQYF.

This clonotype was seen at least ten times. The CDR3 DNA reads TGCGCCAGCAGCCAAGAAGCATCCACAGATACGCAGTATTTT. It translates to CASSQEASTDTQYF. The V gene is TRBV4-3, the J gene TRBJ2-3; no firm D call. V lost 0 bases, J lost 2 bases, and 6 bases lay in between. CDR1 and CDR2 (germline): LGHNA, YSLEER. The CDR3 is 14 residues long.

A word on this clonotype: This clone may be a read error of a much larger clone one base away. V usage is TRBV19 and J usage is TRBJ2-2, with D possibly TRBD2 on 5 matching bases. The CDR3 extends over 14 amino acids. Germline V lookup: CDR1 LNHDA, CDR2 SQIVND (reference sequence). CDR3 region: CVSRRTANTGELFF. Here the CDR3 DNA reads TGTGTCAGTAGGAGGACGGCGAACACCGGGGAGCTGTTTTTT.

This clonotype was recorded at least ten times. This rearrangement joins TRBV27 to TRBJ1-4; D may be TRBD1 (5 bases). The CDR3 has 13 amino acids. Per the germline V gene, CDR1 is MNHEY and CDR2 is SMNVEV (reference sequence). V lost 8 bases and J lost 3, with 10 bases in between. The CDR3 DNA reads as TGTGCCAGCGGGAGAGGGGCTAATGAAAAACTGTTTTTT. This encodes CASGRGANEKLFF.

This clonotype has more than one count but fewer than ten. The V call is TRBV5-6, the J call TRBJ2-1; D unresolved. V dropped 4 bases and J dropped 8 bases, with 13 bases sitting between them. The CDR3 consists of 13 residues. CDR1 and CDR2 from the germline V gene are SGHDT and YYEEEE. CDR3 sequence: CASSVEGWDEQFF. Here the CDR3 DNA reads TGTGCCAGCAGCGTCGAAGGGTGGGATGAGCAGTTCTTC.

The J gene is TRBJ2-7, the V gene TRBV19, with TRBD2 matching over 7 bases. Germline V gene lookup returns CDR1 LNHDA and CDR2 SQIVND (reference sequence). This CDR3 is 15 amino acids long. The V and J ends lost 5 bases and 0 bases, in that order; junction bases with no gene match: 7. The CDR3: CASSWSGGTSYEQYF. The CDR3 bases are TGTGCCAGTAGTTGGTCCGGGGGGACCTCCTACGAGCAGTACTTC. The full variable domain, in which reference TRBV19 and TRBJ2-7 provide the parts outside the CDR3, is DGGITQSPKYLFRKEGQNVTLSCEQNLNHDAMYWYRQDPGQGLRLIYYSQIVNDFQKGDIAEGYSVSREKKESFPLTVTSAQKNPTAFYLCASSWSGGTSYEQYFGPGTRLTVT.

The chain combines TRBV19 with TRBJ1-3, with no clear D. Per germline, CDR1 LNHDA and CDR2 SQIVND (reference sequence). Trimming removed 7 bases from V and 0 bases from J, with 13 bases in between. The CDR3 spans 15 residues. The CDR3 spells CASTLTDYSGNTIYF. CDR3 bases: TGTGCCAGTACTCTAACTGACTACTCTGGAAACACCATATATTTT.

Many counts were recorded for this clonotype. The chain uses TRBV6-1 and TRBJ1-4, with unresolved D. This CDR3 is 15 amino acids long. With 6 bases removed from V and 3 bases from J, the gap between germline ends came to 14 bases. Germline CDR1 MNHNS, CDR2 SASEGT. CDR3 DNA sequence: TGTGCCAGCAGAAACGAAGGGTTGGCTAATGAAAAACTGTTTTTT. This encodes CASRNEGLANEKLFF.

This clonotype turned up a few times. This chain uses TRBV15 with TRBJ1-1, with a tentative D call TRBD1 (5 bases). The CDR3 is 16 residues long. V lost 5 bases, J lost 3 bases, and 19 bases lay in between. Germline V gives CDR1 LNHNV, CDR2 YYDKDF (reference sequence). CDR3 in DNA: TGTGCCACCAGCTCAGGCGTTGGGTGGGGGGACACTGAAGCTTTCTTT. Its translation: CATSSGVGWGDTEAFF.

This clonotype has ten or more counts. The chain uses TRBV6-5 and TRBJ2-5; D remains unclear. CDR3 length equals 16 residues. Germline CDR1 reads MNHEY; CDR2 reads SVGAGI. Trimming took 3 bases from V and 2 from J, leaving 16 bases between them. The CDR3 is CASSYGPWPRQETQYF. The CDR3 DNA reads as TGTGCCAGCAGTTATGGCCCCTGGCCGAGGCAAGAGACCCAGTACTTC.

Concerning this clonotype: Since the CDR3 does not end with the conserved phenylalanine or tryptophan, this likely comes from a read error. The chain combines TRBV7-7 with TRBJ1-5; no reliable D call. Germline V lookup: CDR1 SSHAT, CDR2 FNYEAQ (reference sequence). The CDR3 runs to 14 residues. V was cut by 4 bases and J by 4 bases, with 11 bases left in between. DNA of the CDR3: TGTGCCAGCAGCTCCAAGGACGGAAATCAGCCCCAGCATTCT. Protein product: CASSSKDGNQPQHS.

This clonotype was counted a single time. A much larger clone lies a single base off, so this may be a read error. The rearrangement joins TRBV30 to TRBJ2-3, with D tentatively TRBD2 (5 bases). Trimming pared 0 bases from V and 1 base from J, leaving 11 bases between. The CDR3 spans 15 residues. Germline CDR1 reads GTSNPN; CDR2 reads SVGIG (reference sequence). The chain's CDR3 is CAWSVQGLGTDTQYF. The CDR3 DNA reads TGTGCCTGGAGTGTACAAGGACTTGGCACAGATACGCAGTATTTT.

At least ten counts were recorded for this clonotype. This sequence joins TRBV6-5 and TRBJ2-7; tentatively, D is TRBD2 (6 bases). The V end was cut by 5 bases, the J end by 2 bases, with 10 bases between. CDR3 size: 13 residues. Germline CDR1 reads MNHEY; CDR2 reads SVGAGI. The CDR3 sequence is CASSRDFPYEQYF. Written as DNA, the CDR3 is TGTGCCAGCAGTCGGGACTTCCCCTACGAGCAGTACTTC.

In this sample, this clonotype turned up many times. This chain links TRBV7-8 with TRBJ2-5, with D possibly being TRBD1 (6 bases). Looked up from germline, CDR1 is SGHVS and CDR2 is FQNEAQ. The CDR3 is 14 amino acids. Trimming cost V 4 bases and J 0 bases, with 9 bases left between them. The chain's CDR3 is CASSSWTDQETQYF. In nucleotides, the CDR3 is TGTGCCAGCAGCTCGTGGACAGACCAAGAGACCCAGTACTTC.

Ten or more counts support this clonotype. The J gene is TRBJ1-2, the V gene TRBV12-3 or TRBV12-4; D perhaps matches TRBD1 (5 bases). V shed 4 bases and J shed 3 bases, with 12 bases lying between them. The CDR3 contains 14 residues. The CDR3 DNA reads as TGTGCCAGCAGTTCAGGGTATTGGGACTATGGCTACACCTTC. Encoded protein: CASSSGYWDYGYTF.

This clonotype occurred once. A much larger clone sits a single nucleotide away, making a read error possible. The chain employs TRBV5-1 and TRBJ2-7, with D possibly being TRBD1 or TRBD2 (5 bases each). Germline CDR1 and CDR2: SGHRS and YFSETQ. The CDR3 has 15 amino acids. This CDR3 is CASSSTGTPTDEQCF. CDR3 nucleotides: TGCGCCAGCAGCTCGACCGGGACCCCTACGGACGAGCAGTGCTTC.

The genes are TRBV4-1 and TRBJ2-2; 12 bases match TRBD2. The J segment lost 3 bases and the V segment lost 1 base, leaving 0 bases of the junction unmatched. Germline V lookup: CDR1 MGHRA, CDR2 YSYEKL. This CDR3 has 16 amino acids. CDR3 coding DNA: TGCGCCAGCAGCCAAGGGACTAGCGGGGACACCGGGGAGCTGTTTTTT. Its protein is CASSQGTSGDTGELFF.

The sample holds many counts of this clonotype. The chain joins TRBV9 to TRBJ2-5; the D gene is possibly TRBD2 (6 bases). The CDR3 length is 15 residues. Trimming removed 0 bases from V and 1 base from J, with 10 bases in between. CDR1 and CDR2 from the germline V gene are SGDLS and YYNGEE. The CDR3 DNA sequence: TGTGCCAGCAGCGTAGTAGGAGGGTTCCAAGAGACCCAGTACTTC. Translation: CASSVVGGFQETQYF.

This clonotype was detected ten times or more. The rearrangement links TRBV4-3 to TRBJ2-7; 7 bases map to TRBD1. Germline V CDR1 and CDR2: LGHNA, YSLEER. With 1 base clipped from V and 1 base from J, the junction kept 7 bases outside the gene matches. CDR3 length: 16 residues. The CDR3 sequence is CASSQGTGSLSYEQYF. CDR3 nucleotide sequence: TGCGCCAGCAGCCAAGGGACAGGATCCCTTTCCTACGAGCAGTACTTC.

On this clonotype itself: This may come from a read error, since a much larger clone is one base off. The chain combines TRBV7-2 with TRBJ1-1, with TRBD1 identical over 11 bases. The CDR3 has 15 residues. V was clipped by 3 bases and J by 10 bases; unmatched bases: 10. Germline V gene data show CDR1 as SGHTA and CDR2 as FQGNSA. CDR3 protein: CASSFFRTGGSGAFF. The DNA for the CDR3 is TGTGCCAGCAGCTTCTTCCGGACAGGGGGCTCTGGAGCTTTCTTT.

Ten or more counts support this clonotype. The chain links TRBV19 to TRBJ2-1; D is perhaps TRBD1 (6 bases). CDR3 length: 10 amino acids. Trimming stripped 11 bases from V and 10 bases from J, with 12 bases between. Germline CDR1 and CDR2: LNHDA and SQIVND (reference sequence). The CDR3 DNA is TGTGCCTCTAAGGGGGTAGAGCAGTTCTTC. Amino acids: CASKGVEQFF.

The J gene is TRBJ2-7, the V gene TRBV28; tentatively, D is TRBD1 or TRBD2 (5 bases each). Germline V gives CDR1 MDHEN, CDR2 SYDVKM. The V gene lost 1 base and the J gene lost 5 bases, with 18 bases spanning the gap. The CDR3 extends over 16 amino acids. In DNA form, the CDR3 reads TGTGCCAGCAGTTTATATCCTTCTTCCGGGGACCACGAGCAGTACTTC. Translated, it gives CASSLYPSSGDHEQYF.

The CDR3, as DNA: TGTGCCAGCAGCTTGAGTAACAATCTTGATGGGCAGTTCTTC. As protein: CASSLSNNLDGQFF. The V call is TRBV5-4, the J call TRBJ2-1; D is uncertain. Trimming took off 1 base at V and 12 bases at J, with 17 bases between the two ends. The CDR3 is 14 amino acids. From germline, CDR1 is SGHNT and CDR2 YYREEE (reference sequence).

Many counts were recorded for this clonotype. The chain joins TRBV7-2 to TRBJ2-3, with D maybe TRBD1 (6 bases). V lost 3 bases and J lost 1, with 11 bases in between. Germline CDR1 SGHTA, CDR2 FQGNSA. This CDR3 is 15 amino acids long. CDR3 in DNA: TGTGCCAGCAGCTTGGGGGCAGGGGGCACAGATACGCAGTATTTT. Amino acid sequence: CASSLGAGGTDTQYF. The entire variable domain, with the rest obtained from reference TRBV7-2 and TRBJ2-3, is as follows: GAGVSQSPSNKVTEKGKDVELRCDPISGHTALYWYRQSLGQGLEFLIYFQGNSAPDKSGLPSDRFSAERTGGSVSTLTIQRTQQEDSAVYLCASSLGAGGTDTQYFGPGTRLTVL.

This clonotype was seen at least ten times. CDR3 residues: CASSEVLGREISGANVLTF. The CDR3, as DNA: TGTGCCAGCAGTGAAGTCTTGGGCCGAGAAATCTCTGGGGCCAACGTCCTGACTTTC. The chain couples TRBV2 to TRBJ2-6; D gene unclear. The CDR3 covers 19 residues. Trimming pared 1 base from V and 0 bases from J, leaving 16 bases between. Germline-derived CDR1 and CDR2 are SNHLY and FYNNEI. The full variable domain, with the rest looked up from reference TRBV2 and TRBJ2-6, is EPEVTQTPSHQVTQMGQEVILRCVPISNHLYFYWYRQILGQKVEFLVSFYNNEISEKSEIFDDQFSVERPDGSNFTLKIRSTKLEDSAMYFCASSEVLGREISGANVLTFGAGSRLTVL.

This chain uses TRBV20-1 with TRBJ2-7; unclear D gene. Trimming shortened V by 3 bases and J by 1 base, and 10 bases separated the two germline ends. The CDR3 runs 13 residues. From germline, CDR1 is DFQATT and CDR2 SNEGSKA (reference sequence). Here the CDR3 reads CSARDATSYEQYF. The CDR3 DNA follows: TGCAGTGCTAGGGACGCAACTTCCTACGAGCAGTACTTC.